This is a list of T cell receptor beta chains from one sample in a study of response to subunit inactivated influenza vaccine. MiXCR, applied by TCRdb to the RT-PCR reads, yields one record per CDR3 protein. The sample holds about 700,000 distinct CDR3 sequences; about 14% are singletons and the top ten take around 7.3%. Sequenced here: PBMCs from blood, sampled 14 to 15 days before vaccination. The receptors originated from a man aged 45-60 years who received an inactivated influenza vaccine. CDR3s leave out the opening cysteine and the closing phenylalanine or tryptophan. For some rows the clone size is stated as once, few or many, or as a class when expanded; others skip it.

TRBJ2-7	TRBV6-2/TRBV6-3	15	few	ASSYQRGRLSSYEQY
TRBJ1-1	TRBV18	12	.	ASSPGASVTEAF
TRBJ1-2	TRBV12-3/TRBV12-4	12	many	ASSWAGGDYGYT
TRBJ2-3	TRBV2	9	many	AGKVTDTQY
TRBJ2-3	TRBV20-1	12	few	SARDNPGVDTQY
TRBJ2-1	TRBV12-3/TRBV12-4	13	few	ASSLVELGGNEQF
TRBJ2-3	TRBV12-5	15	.	ASGKGIGLAVTDTLY
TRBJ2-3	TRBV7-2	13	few	ASSSTGAPGDTQY
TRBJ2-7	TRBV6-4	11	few	ASSTTVGAEQY
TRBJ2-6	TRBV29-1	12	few	SVVTGAGANVLT
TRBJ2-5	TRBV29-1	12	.	SVEGQTDQETQY
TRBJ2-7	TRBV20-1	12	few	SARVPGYGDEQY
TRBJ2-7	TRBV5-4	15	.	ASSLGNPDKFAYEQY
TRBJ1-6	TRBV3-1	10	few	ASSQDYTPLH
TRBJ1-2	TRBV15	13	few	ATSRDQGAGHGYT
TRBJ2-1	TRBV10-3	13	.	AISESVQGAGEQF
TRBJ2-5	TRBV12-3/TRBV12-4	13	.	ASSPDRFRQETQY
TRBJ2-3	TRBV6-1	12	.	ASSRTHSTDTQY
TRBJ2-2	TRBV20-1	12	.	SARGSTNTGELF
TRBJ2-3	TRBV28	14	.	ASTLPGQGRTDTQY
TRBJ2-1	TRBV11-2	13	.	ASSPDRLTYNEQF
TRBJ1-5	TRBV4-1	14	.	ASSQDWGKQDQPQH
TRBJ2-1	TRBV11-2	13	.	ASSLVGSPADEQF
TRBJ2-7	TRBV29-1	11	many	SVSRPGDYEQY
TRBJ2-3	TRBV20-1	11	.	SARTGNTDTQY
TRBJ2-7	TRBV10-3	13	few	AISAQGLTHYEQY
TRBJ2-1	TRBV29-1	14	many	SVDDRDLRFDNEQF
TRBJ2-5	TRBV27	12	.	ASMSSGNRKTQY
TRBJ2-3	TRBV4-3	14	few	ASSQNSGDGTDTQY
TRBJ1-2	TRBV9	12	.	ASSVGRGDYGYT
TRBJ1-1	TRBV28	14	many	ASSFHRSGLNTEAF
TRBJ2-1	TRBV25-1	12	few	ASAGQGRYNEQF
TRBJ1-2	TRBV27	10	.	ASRAGGFGYT
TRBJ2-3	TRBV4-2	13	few	ASSQAAGGLDTQY
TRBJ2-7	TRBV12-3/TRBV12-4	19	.	ASSLGGRLAGGPYEHYEQY
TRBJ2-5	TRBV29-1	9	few	SVGRRETQY
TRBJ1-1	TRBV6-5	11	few	ASSYRINTEAF
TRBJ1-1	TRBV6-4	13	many	ASREQGALNTEAF
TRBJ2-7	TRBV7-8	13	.	ASSWTSGMPYEQY
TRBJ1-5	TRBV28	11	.	ASSPRVQQPQH
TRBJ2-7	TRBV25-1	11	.	ASSRFIGGEQY
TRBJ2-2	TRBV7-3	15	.	ASSSLAGGPYTGELF
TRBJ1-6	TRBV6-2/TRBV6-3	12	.	ASKKSGEKAPLH
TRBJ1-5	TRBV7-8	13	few	ASSLEGWGNQPQH
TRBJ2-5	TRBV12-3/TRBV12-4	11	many	ASSPRRQETQY
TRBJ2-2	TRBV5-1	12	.	ASSWTGGAGELF
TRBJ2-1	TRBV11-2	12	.	ASSLGQGFNEQF
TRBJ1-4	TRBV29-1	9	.	SVDQGEKLF
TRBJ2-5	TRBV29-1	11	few	SVERTSEETQY
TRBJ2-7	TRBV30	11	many	AWSAGTPLEQY
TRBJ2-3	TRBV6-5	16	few	ASSYRWPGLAISDTQY
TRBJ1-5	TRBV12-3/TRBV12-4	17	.	ASSYYRGPRSVGNQPQH
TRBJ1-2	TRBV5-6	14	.	ASSLLTRGPNYGYT
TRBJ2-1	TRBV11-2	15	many	ASSLERGGQGVNEQF
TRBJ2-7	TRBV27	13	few	ASSLEPGDSYEQY